These T cell receptor beta chains were read from a single sample in a study of regulatory T cells in long-lasting Graves disease. TCRdb re-called the multiplex PCR reads through MiXCR, storing one row per CDR3 protein. The data contain some 370,000 distinct CDR3 sequences, less than 25% of them singletons. The sample here was peripheral blood mononuclear cells (PBMCs), taken when the disease was refractory, from a patient treated with antithyroid drugs. The receptors were sampled from a female donor with Graves disease. Both conserved end residues are part of each CDR3. The D gene is left open where the match is weak.

TRBD2	TRBV14	TRBJ2-7	CASSQGLDPTLYEQYF
-	TRBV12-3/TRBV12-4	TRBJ1-1	CASSLQGAPEAFF
-	TRBV12-3/TRBV12-4	TRBJ2-1	CASSLSPNNEQFF
-	TRBV24-1	TRBJ2-3	CATSDLAASVGQYF
-	TRBV11-2	TRBJ2-1	CASSPLKGRGWDEQFF
-	TRBV7-9	TRBJ1-1	CASSLLGLEAFF
TRBD2	TRBV28	TRBJ2-5	CASSFDPRLAGGPGGTQYF
-	TRBV6-2/TRBV6-3	TRBJ1-1	CASSYRVNTEAFF
-	TRBV19	TRBJ2-6	CASRRSSGANVLTF
-	TRBV12-3/TRBV12-4	TRBJ2-7	CASSLGGRQYF
-	TRBV14	TRBJ2-5	CASSLGPGVEETQYF
-	TRBV5-1	TRBJ1-6	CASSGAENSPLHF
TRBD2	TRBV7-9	TRBJ2-7	CASSVLGGSSYEQYF
-	TRBV11-2	TRBJ1-6	CASSSLQGYSPLHF
TRBD2	TRBV20-1	TRBJ2-7	CSASAPLAGDYEQYF
TRBD1	TRBV30	TRBJ1-2	CAWGQGARDYGYTF
-	TRBV6-5	TRBJ1-3	CASSYQTGTSGNTIYF
-	TRBV7-8	TRBJ2-5	CANSLNQQETQYF
TRBD2	TRBV5-1	TRBJ2-7	CASSWGLLAGASYEQYF
-	TRBV12-3/TRBV12-4	TRBJ1-5	CASSLVGIGNQPQHF
-	TRBV28	TRBJ2-5	CASRPGGRETQYF
-	TRBV9	TRBJ2-7	CASSPRQTSYEQYF
TRBD1	TRBV12-3/TRBV12-4	TRBJ1-3	CASSFYGTGLSGNTIYF